One and the same sample provided the 30 T cell receptor beta chains below, sequenced in a study of blood T cell repertoires in COVID-19. The protocol was immunoSEQ multiplex PCR, while the TCRdb copy is restricted to in-frame clones and leaves out a portion. Found here are around 140,000 clones, around 89% of them singletons; the top ten hold under 4.5%. Sequencing was performed on peripheral blood. Receptors were obtained from a man in his 60s with COVID-19, enrolled during active disease.

The chain links TRBV4-3 to TRBJ2-6; D may be TRBD2 (6 bases). V was clipped by 1 base and J by 1 base, with 8 bases between them. Germline CDR1 reads LGHNA; CDR2 reads YSLEER. This CDR3 is 16 amino acids long. As DNA, the CDR3 is TGCGCCAGCAGCCAAGCAGGGACTTCTGGGGCCAACGTCCTGACTTTC. Amino acids: CASSQAGTSGANVLTF.

This clone was recorded a few times. This chain links TRBV20-1 with TRBJ2-1; TRBD2 agrees at 8 bases. This CDR3 has 15 amino acids. V was clipped by 3 bases and J by 3 bases; unmatched bases: 7. The V gene's germline CDR1 is DFQATT and CDR2 SNEGSKA (reference sequence). The chain's CDR3 is CSASPQAGVYNEQFF. DNA of the CDR3: TGCAGTGCTAGTCCCCAAGCGGGGGTCTACAATGAGCAGTTCTTC.

The chain carries TRBV6-1 and TRBJ2-7; TRBD1 agrees at 9 bases. Germline V lookup: CDR1 MNHNS, CDR2 SASEGT. The CDR3 has 16 residues. V was clipped by 1 base and J by 6 bases; unmatched bases: 10. CDR3 DNA sequence: TGTGCCAGCAGTGAAGAGCCGGGACAGGGATTGTCCGAGCAGTACTTC. Amino acids: CASSEEPGQGLSEQYF.

The V gene is TRBV27, the J gene TRBJ1-4; TRBD1 agrees at 9 bases. Germline V CDR1 and CDR2: MNHEY, SMNVEV (reference sequence). This CDR3 is 15 amino acids long. The V and J ends lost 5 bases and 8 bases, in that order; junction bases with no gene match: 9. The CDR3 spells CASSPQGARGEKLFF. The CDR3 DNA reads as TGTGCCAGCAGTCCACAGGGGGCGAGAGGGGAAAAACTGTTTTTT.

V gene TRBV4-1 combines with J gene TRBJ1-5, with no clear D. The V gene lost 1 base and the J gene lost 7 bases, with 17 bases spanning the gap. CDR3 length: 16 amino acids. CDR1 is MGHRA, CDR2 YSYEKL, per germline. The CDR3 sequence: CASSQGFGSLRQPQHF. CDR3 nucleotide sequence: TGCGCCAGCAGCCAAGGATTTGGGTCACTCAGGCAGCCCCAGCATTTT.

The chain couples TRBV7-3 to TRBJ1-1; the match to TRBD1 covers 7 bases. CDR3 size: 13 residues. CDR1 is SGHTA, CDR2 FQGTGA, per germline. The trim removed 6 bases at V and 7 bases at J, leaving 8 bases unmatched. CDR3 region: CASSPQGGLEAFF. The CDR3 nucleotides read TGTGCCAGCAGTCCGCAGGGGGGTCTTGAAGCTTTCTTT. The full variable domain, with the rest looked up from reference TRBV7-3 and TRBJ1-1, is GAGVSQTPSNKVTEKGKYVELRCDPISGHTALYWYRQSLGQGPEFLIYFQGTGAADDSGLPNDRFFAVRPEGSVSTLKIQRTERGDSAVYLCASSPQGGLEAFFGQGTRLTVV.

This chain links TRBV2 with TRBJ1-1; 7 bases are shared with TRBD1. This CDR3 has 14 amino acids. Unmatched junction bases numbered 7, after V lost 3 bases and J lost 6 bases. Germline-derived CDR1 and CDR2 are SNHLY and FYNNEI. The CDR3 reads CASSDNRGRSEAFF. CDR3 bases: TGTGCCAGCAGTGACAACAGGGGACGGTCTGAAGCTTTCTTT.

This sequence joins TRBV25-1 and TRBJ2-2; D might be TRBD2 (6 bases). The CDR3 sequence is 14 residues long. Between the trimmed V and J ends, which lost 3 bases and 7 bases, there was a span of 12 bases. Germline-derived CDR1 and CDR2 are MGHDK and SYGVNS. In nucleotides, the CDR3 is TGTGCCAGCAGTGATCGGGGGAGAGGCGGGGAGCTGTTTTTT. This sequence encodes CASSDRGRGGELFF.

V gene TRBV5-8 combines with J gene TRBJ1-2, with D unclear. Germline V gene lookup returns CDR1 SGHTS and CDR2 YDEGEE. Trimming shortened V by 0 bases and J by 4 bases, and 7 bases separated the two germline ends. The CDR3 loop spans 13 amino acids. CDR3 protein: CASSLGHLYGYTF. CDR3 bases: TGTGCCAGCAGCTTGGGGCACCTCTATGGCTACACCTTC.

Notes on this clone: Other DNA sequences in the sample encode the same CDR3. The rearrangement joins TRBV9 to TRBJ2-2, with 7 bases identical to TRBD1. Trimming at V came to 4 bases and at J to 1 base, leaving 7 bases not matched to a gene. Germline V CDR1 and CDR2: SGDLS, YYNGEE. The CDR3 sequence is 16 residues long. CDR3 region: CASSPRDSVNTGELFF. In nucleotides, the CDR3 is TGTGCCAGCAGCCCGAGGGACAGTGTGAACACCGGGGAGCTGTTTTTT.

V gene TRBV4-1 combines with J gene TRBJ1-2; a weak D match, TRBD1 (6 bases). Deletions cut 1 base from V and 3 bases from J, with 15 bases between. Germline CDR1 is MGHRA and CDR2 is YSYEKL. The CDR3 has 16 amino acids. CDR3 coding DNA: TGCGCCAGCAGCCAAGCTCCCCGACAGGAGGACTATGGCTACACCTTC. Translating it yields CASSQAPRQEDYGYTF.

This chain connects TRBV16 to TRBJ2-5; 7 bases are shared with TRBD1. Germline assignment: CDR1 KGHSY and CDR2 FQNENV. The V gene end was trimmed by 3 bases and the J gene end by 4 bases; junction bases not matched to a gene: 5. This CDR3 is built from 14 residues. The CDR3 DNA sequence: TGTGCCAGCAGCCAGAGACAGGGAAGAGAGACCCAGTACTTC. It encodes CASSQRQGRETQYF.

The J gene is TRBJ2-3, the V gene TRBV12-3 or TRBV12-4; maybe TRBD1 (6 bases). CDR3 length: 12 amino acids. With 5 bases removed from V and 6 bases from J, the gap between germline ends came to 9 bases. The CDR3 region has the DNA TGTGCCAGCAGTGAGAGGGGGGATACGCAGTATTTT. Its translation is CASSERGDTQYF.

This clone was recorded a few times. This sequence joins TRBV28 and TRBJ2-2, with 7 bases lining up with TRBD1. Unmatched junction bases numbered 12, after V lost 4 bases and J lost 1 base. The CDR3 is made up of 18 amino acids. Germline CDR1 MDHEN, CDR2 SYDVKM. The chain's CDR3 is CASSSTRHRGENTGELFF. Here the CDR3 DNA reads TGTGCCAGCAGTTCGACCCGTCACAGGGGCGAGAACACCGGGGAGCTGTTTTTT.

The gene calls are TRBV19 and TRBJ2-7; TRBD1 aligns across 7 bases. This CDR3 spans 15 amino acids. V lost 5 bases to trimming and J lost 0 bases; unmatched junction nucleotides: 7. In germline, CDR1 is LNHDA, CDR2 SQIVND (reference sequence). The chain's CDR3 is CASSFKRDSSYEQYF. The CDR3 DNA sequence: TGTGCCAGTAGTTTTAAGAGGGACAGCTCCTACGAGCAGTACTTC.

V and J are TRBV11-3 and TRBJ2-7; 8 bases fit TRBD1. Germline trimming cut 5 bases from V and 6 bases from J; bases unmatched to any gene: 3. The CDR3 is 12 amino acids. Looked up from germline, CDR1 is SGHNT and CDR2 is YENEEA. In DNA form, the CDR3 reads TGTGCCAGCAGCCGTACAGGGGGCGAGCAGTACTTC. This codes for CASSRTGGEQYF.

The V and J genes are TRBV6-6 and TRBJ2-7; 7 bases align to TRBD1. From germline, CDR1 is MNHNY and CDR2 SVGAGI (reference sequence). With V trimmed by 6 bases and J by 0 bases, 5 bases remained unmatched. CDR3 length: 14 residues. The CDR3 reads CASRGQISSYEQYF. CDR3 bases: TGTGCCAGCAGGGGACAGATTAGCTCCTACGAGCAGTACTTC.

The chain carries TRBV6-5 and TRBJ2-3; D unresolved. CDR1 is MNHEY, CDR2 SVGAGI, per germline. Trimming removed 0 bases from V and 2 bases from J, with 9 bases in between. This CDR3 has 15 residues. CDR3: CASSYSRLNTDTQYF. The CDR3 bases are TGTGCCAGCAGTTACTCGAGACTGAACACAGATACGCAGTATTTT.

V gene TRBV6-5 combines with J gene TRBJ1-2; 9 bases align to TRBD1. Germline V gene lookup returns CDR1 MNHEY and CDR2 SVGAGI. There are 15 residues in the CDR3. The V gene end was trimmed by 6 bases and the J gene end by 4 bases; junction bases not matched to a gene: 9. In DNA, the CDR3 is TGTGCCAGCAGGACGCGAGGGGGACAGGGCTATGGCTACACCTTC. This codes for CASRTRGGQGYGYTF.

The V and J genes are TRBV5-1 and TRBJ2-5; maybe TRBD2 (6 bases). The V end was cut by 3 bases, the J end by 3 bases, with 12 bases between. Germline V CDR1 and CDR2: SGHRS, YFSETQ. This CDR3 spans 14 amino acids. The CDR3 loop is CASSSTSFKETQYF. CDR3 bases: TGCGCCAGCAGCTCCACTAGCTTCAAAGAGACCCAGTACTTC.

This rearrangement joins TRBV7-9 to TRBJ2-7, with 7 bases fitting TRBD1. V was pared by 5 bases and J by 2 bases, with 9 bases of the junction left unmatched. The length of the CDR3 is 15 residues. Germline CDR1 reads SEHNR; CDR2 reads FQNEAQ (reference sequence). CDR3 loop: CASSPRQGTTYEQYF. The CDR3 bases are TGTGCCAGCAGCCCGCGACAGGGCACCACCTACGAGCAGTACTTC.

The genes are TRBV5-8 and TRBJ2-7; TRBD1 might be the D (6 bases). The germline V and J ends were trimmed by 7 bases and 3 bases, with 17 bases remaining between them. The germline CDR1 and CDR2 sequences are SGHTS and YDEGEE. The CDR3 consists of 14 residues. CDR3 bases: TGTGCCAGCGGATTTCCAGGGGCTTTCTACGAGCAGTACTTC. The encoded protein is CASGFPGAFYEQYF.

The CDR3 DNA is TGTGCCAGCAGTTCCCGGACTCACTTAACAGTCAATAATGAGCAGTTCTTC. Protein product: CASSSRTHLTVNNEQFF. The chain uses TRBV27 and TRBJ2-1; TRBD2 might be the D (5 bases). Germline V gene data show CDR1 as MNHEY and CDR2 as SMNVEV (reference sequence). The CDR3 runs to 17 residues. Trimming removed 4 bases at V and 7 bases at J, with 23 bases between.

This clone was observed a single time. The rearrangement uses TRBV12-2 and TRBJ1-4; the listed D gene, TRBD1, was not tested against the DNA. TRBV12-2 is a listed pseudogene. The CDR3 spans 21 residues. In DNA, the CDR3 is TGTGCAAGTCGCTTCATCCCCCCTTTGCAGGGGGCGATTACTTTTAATGAAAAACTGTTTTTT. As protein: CASRFIPPLQGAITFNEKLFF.

The chain carries TRBV30 and TRBJ2-1; the match to TRBD1 covers 11 bases. After removal of 6 bases from V and 6 bases from J, the junction contained 4 bases not matched to a gene. Germline V gene sequence: CDR1 GTSNPN, CDR2 SVGIG (reference sequence). The CDR3 consists of 13 residues. CDR3 residues: CACIGTGGNEQFF. The CDR3 nucleotides are TGTGCCTGTATCGGGACAGGGGGCAATGAGCAGTTCTTC. Drawing the rest from reference TRBV30 and TRBJ2-1, the complete variable domain is SQTIHQWPATLVQPVGSPLSLECTVEGTSNPNLYWYRQAAGRGLQLLFYSVGIGQISSEVPQNLSASRPQDRQFILSSKKLLLSDSGFYLCACIGTGGNEQFFGPGTRLTVL.

The chain carries TRBV12-3 or TRBV12-4 and TRBJ2-5; 7 positions match TRBD1. CDR3 length equals 13 residues. The V gene end was trimmed by 8 bases and the J gene end by 2 bases; junction bases not matched to a gene: 5. The CDR3 spells CASSRGRQETQYF. CDR3 DNA: TGTGCCAGCTCTAGGGGGCGGCAAGAGACCCAGTACTTC.

The rearrangement links TRBV7-9 to TRBJ1-2, with D unresolved. The V end was cut by 2 bases, the J end by 5 bases, with 3 bases between. The CDR3 is 11 amino acids. Germline CDR1 SEHNR, CDR2 FQNEAQ (reference sequence). CDR3 in DNA: TGTGCCAGCAGCTTACTGTATGGCTACACCTTC. It specifies CASSLLYGYTF.

The V and J genes are TRBV28 and TRBJ2-1; TRBD2 aligns across 9 bases. Germline CDR1 reads MDHEN; CDR2 reads SYDVKM. V shed 3 bases, J shed 5 bases, and the junction held 5 bases outside the gene matches. The CDR3 covers 15 residues. This CDR3 is CASSFSGGPNNEQFF. In nucleotides, the CDR3 is TGTGCCAGCAGTTTTAGCGGGGGCCCCAACAATGAGCAGTTCTTC.

The chain carries TRBV19 and TRBJ2-3; D possibly corresponds to TRBD2 (6 bases). Germline values: CDR1 LNHDA, CDR2 SQIVND (reference sequence). The CDR3 is made up of 15 amino acids. The V end lost 6 bases, the J end lost 4 bases, and 17 bases lay between the germline ends. Here the CDR3 DNA reads TGTGCCAGTAGCCCGGGAACTAGCCGGGCAGATACGCAGTATTTT. Residues: CASSPGTSRADTQYF.

The genes are TRBV6-6 and TRBJ1-3, with a possible D match to TRBD1 (5 bases). The length of the CDR3 is 12 residues. The germline CDR1 and CDR2 sequences are MNHNY and SVGAGI (reference sequence). With 7 bases removed from V and 4 bases from J, the gap between germline ends came to 8 bases. The CDR3 bases are TGTGCCAGCATTGACAGCGGAAACACCATATATTTT. This encodes CASIDSGNTIYF.